This record concerns one T cell receptor beta chain sequence. Its specificity is unknown. The sample comes from a study of T cell responses to AZD1222 COVID-19 vaccine. Findings of the study overall: None of the repertoires were sampled until the peak T cell response had passed.

V lost 1 base to trimming and J lost 0 bases, with 6 bases between them. The CDR3 spans 14 residues. Germline values: CDR1 SGHTA, CDR2 FQGTGA. The protocol was immunoSEQ multiplex PCR, while the TCRdb copy is restricted to in-frame clones and leaves out a portion. This repertoire shows approximately 150,000 clones, around 89% found once; its top ten account for less than 2.5%. The sequencing here drew on peripheral blood, taken on day 0 of AZD1222 vaccination. V gene TRBV7-3 combines with J gene TRBJ2-5, with D unclear. The source of this sequence is an adult in good health. The CDR3 region is CASSLRPYQETQYF. For the CDR3, the DNA is TGTGCCAGCAGCTTAAGGCCGTACCAAGAGACCCAGTACTTC.